The sequence of this TCR beta chain was determined in a study of CD8 T cells in seronegative destructive rheumatoid arthritis (dated by TCRdb to the early 2020s). In the study overall: At the time of sampling, biological drugs were being given to most of the eight CND-RA patients. The seropositive RA, seronegative RA and healthy control comparison cohorts were obtained from an earlier published TCRbeta dataset rather than being newly sequenced. The study compared peripheral CD8+ TCRbeta repertoires from patients with CCP-negative destructive rheumatoid arthritis (CND-RA) against repertoires from newly diagnosed seropositive RA, seronegative RA and healthy controls.

The paper as a whole reports these results and caveats: Across the 117,399 clonotypes tested, no public clonotype enrichment remained significant after Benjamini-Hochberg correction. CND-RA patients appeared to carry a distinct set of enriched public clonotypes, which the authors read as support for a separate disease subset. The study acknowledged the small size of the CND-RA cohort as a limitation. With age adjusted for, CD8+ TCRbeta repertoires in CND-RA patients appeared less diverse and more clonal than repertoires in other RA subtypes. More CMV-reactive and fewer influenza A-reactive CD8+ TCRbeta sequences were observed in CND-RA repertoires than in controls and other RA subtypes. Because no diagnostic samples were available, the TCR repertoire differences may partly reflect poor disease control over the years rather than being present at onset.

Spanning cysteine to phenylalanine, the CDR3 consists of 16 amino acids. Of the read, only the CDR3 DNA is kept; its 48 bases are in frame from base 1. The junction shows trimming of 5 bases on V and 2 bases on J, plus 19 bases between the germline ends. CDR1 and CDR2 (SGHVS, FNYEAQ) derive from the germline V gene. A negative result on the clinical CCP2 antibody test was shown by CND-RA patients, and progression of joint destruction was observed despite active therapy. Every CND-RA patient had failed conventional anti-rheumatic therapy and showed typical joint destruction in the wrists and ankles. CND-RA patients were sampled after long disease histories, spanning decades in several cases, rather than at diagnosis. Roughly 46 millilitres of EDTA-anticoagulated peripheral blood were collected from each patient. Peripheral blood mononuclear cells were isolated by Ficoll-Paque PLUS density gradient separation. AutoMACS magnetic bead positive selection was used to isolate CD8+ cells from fresh or cryopreserved PBMCs, and flow cytometry was used to check purity. Genomic DNA was extracted using Nucleospin Tissue or Tissue XS kits and then quantified on a Qubit 2.0 fluorometer.

Genomic DNA from CD8+ cells was used for TCRbeta sequencing according to the manufacturer's instructions. A genomics technology centre in Finland performed the TCRbeta sequencing with the immunoSEQ assay. Under the source paper's analysis protocol: Clonotype tables produced by the immunoSEQ preprocessing pipeline were converted into VDJtools format, and non-productive clonotypes were filtered out. Samples below 10,000 reads were excluded and the rest subsampled to 10,000 reads; most of the eight CND-RA samples passed. Shannon-Wiener, Simpson and clonality indices were calculated with the VDJtools CalcDiversityStats function on data subsampled to 10,000 reads. Non-singleton TCRbeta clonotypes were hard-matched, with no mismatches allowed, against VDJdb to infer antigen specificity. Clusters with potentially shared antigen targets were formed by grouping CDR3 sequences that differed by one amino acid (Hamming distance 1). Group enrichment of public clonotypes was tested with one-sided Fisher's exact tests after groups were resampled to six samples, with the procedure repeated ten times. The table comes from immuneACCESS by way of TCRdb, which keeps in-frame sequences with V and J called. Part of the clones is missing from these tables; in studies checked, under half for an unresolved V gene and the rest for unknown reasons. From that table come the V and J calls and clone size; the DNA was used to work out D and trimming. In all, the sample holds 10,000 to 15,000 clones, and roughly four fifths of those were seen once. Over 25% of the sample goes to the ten largest clones.

Worth noting for this clone: No antigen is known for it. No quality values exist for individual bases; no much larger clone is one base distant.

The V and J segments used are TRBV7-6 and TRBJ2-7, with no confidently assigned D gene. The receptor's source is a woman aged 25 to 50 with seronegative destructive rheumatoid arthritis. Sequencing was performed on CD8+ T cells from blood. The sequence in DNA is TGTGCCAGCAGCGATGTGCTGATCCGGTTTCCCTACGAGCAGTACTTC. This is translated as CASSDVLIRFPYEQYF. The CDR3 plus the reference TRBV7-6 and TRBJ2-7 genes for the other parts give the full variable domain: GAGVSQSPRYKVTKRGQDVALRCDPISGHVSLYWYRQALGQGPEFLTYFNYEAQQDKSGLPNDRFSAERPEGSISTLTIQRTEQRDSAMYRCASSDVLIRFPYEQYFGPGTRLTVT.